These 32 T cell receptor beta chains share one sample of origin, sequenced in a study of OX40 agonist ivuxolimab in advanced cancers. TCRdb keeps only in-frame clones here, not all; method: immunoSEQ multiplex PCR. The sample has 20,000 to 25,000 clones; 85% to 90% are singletons. Sample: CD4+ or CD8+ T cells sorted from blood, taken in a trial of the OX40 agonist ivuxolimab. The source is an adult with an advanced solid tumor such as melanoma, head and neck, liver or kidney cancer.

This chain links TRBV6-5 with TRBJ1-1, with D unclear. The CDR3 sequence is 11 residues long. Trimming left V 2 bases short and J 4 bases short, with 2 bases between. Per germline, CDR1 MNHEY and CDR2 SVGAGI. The CDR3 DNA is TGTGCCAGCAGTTACGGCACTGAAGCTTTCTTT. This encodes CASSYGTEAFF.

The rearrangement links TRBV11-1 to TRBJ2-7; D remains unclear. Germline values: CDR1 SGHAT, CDR2 FQDESV (reference sequence). The germline V and J ends were trimmed by 5 bases and 6 bases, with 14 bases remaining between them. This CDR3 has 13 residues. Here the CDR3 reads CASSPALRPEQYF. The CDR3 DNA follows: TGTGCCAGCAGCCCGGCCCTAAGGCCCGAGCAGTACTTC.

This chain links TRBV5-1 with TRBJ1-1; tentative D call: TRBD1 (6 bases). Trimming pared 3 bases from V and 3 bases from J, leaving 18 bases between. CDR1 SGHRS and CDR2 YFSETQ come from the germline V gene. This CDR3 contains 16 residues. Here the CDR3 reads CASSWVPQGEDTEAFF. CDR3 coding DNA: TGCGCCAGCAGCTGGGTGCCACAGGGCGAGGACACTGAAGCTTTCTTT.

This clone showed up just a few times. The chain carries TRBV9 and TRBJ2-2, with a tentative D call TRBD2 (5 bases). Germline-derived CDR1 and CDR2 are SGDLS and YYNGEE. This CDR3 is 18 amino acids long. V dropped 1 base and J dropped 6 bases, with 22 bases sitting between them. In nucleotides, the CDR3 is TGTGCCAGCAGCGTACACGCCGGTTGGAGTATGGACTCCGGGGAGCTGTTTTTT. It specifies CASSVHAGWSMDSGELFF.

This chain links TRBV28 with TRBJ2-3; 7 nucleotides agree with TRBD1. V gave up 2 bases and J gave up 5 bases; unmatched junction bases: 7. Germline-derived CDR1 and CDR2 are MDHEN and SYDVKM. There are 15 residues in the CDR3. The CDR3 loop is CASSLIQGVRDTQYF. CDR3 nucleotide sequence: TGTGCCAGCAGTTTAATCCAGGGGGTGAGAGATACGCAGTATTTT.

The rearrangement joins TRBV6-4 to TRBJ1-6, with 9 positions matching TRBD1. CDR1 is MRHNA, CDR2 SNTAGT, per germline. Trimming took 2 bases from V and 0 from J; bases not matched to a gene: 11. The CDR3 runs to 20 residues. The CDR3 region is CASSDPSGTGTSSYNSPLHF. The CDR3 DNA is TGTGCCAGCAGTGACCCCTCCGGGACAGGGACTAGCTCCTATAATTCACCCCTCCACTTT.

The V gene is TRBV10-3, the J gene TRBJ2-1, with 7 positions matching TRBD2. J was trimmed by 6 bases and V by 8 bases; bases with no gene match: 10. The germline V gene encodes CDR1 ENHRY and CDR2 SYGVKD. The CDR3 is 14 amino acids. As DNA, the CDR3 is TGTGCCATCTCGCGGCGGGAGCCTCTCAATGAGCAGTTCTTC. Its translation: CAISRREPLNEQFF.

V is TRBV30 and J is TRBJ1-1; TRBD1 is a possible D gene (5 bases). Germline V gene data show CDR1 as GTSNPN and CDR2 as SVGIG (reference sequence). This CDR3 is 12 amino acids long. The V end lost 0 bases, the J end lost 7 bases, and 9 bases lay between the germline ends. Here the CDR3 reads CAWSVWGGEAFF. In DNA, the CDR3 is TGTGCCTGGAGTGTATGGGGGGGTGAAGCTTTCTTT.

The chain uses TRBV27 and TRBJ2-7, with 9 bases aligning to TRBD1. Germline V CDR1 and CDR2: MNHEY, SMNVEV (reference sequence). V lost 6 bases and J lost 6; bases outside the gene matches: 12. The CDR3 spans 15 residues. The CDR3 DNA reads TGTGCCAGCAGGTATACCGGGACAGGGCCATTCGAGCAGTACTTC. Amino acids: CASRYTGTGPFEQYF.

This clone has just one count. V usage is TRBV6-6 and J usage is TRBJ1-2; tentatively, D is TRBD1 (5 bases). Between the trimmed V and J ends, which lost 6 bases and 6 bases, there was a span of 11 bases. There are 12 residues in the CDR3. Germline V CDR1 and CDR2: MNHNY, SVGAGI (reference sequence). The CDR3 loop reads CASSLGVDGYTF. The CDR3 region has the DNA TGTGCCAGCAGCCTGGGGGTGGATGGCTACACCTTC.

The rearrangement links TRBV14 to TRBJ2-7; a possible D gene is TRBD1 (5 bases). Looked up from germline, CDR1 is SGHDN and CDR2 is FVKESK. The CDR3 is made up of 15 amino acids. Trimming removed 8 bases from V and 2 bases from J, with 19 bases in between. This CDR3 reads CASADNDPAPYEQYF. The CDR3 DNA reads TGTGCCAGCGCGGACAACGATCCGGCCCCCTACGAGCAGTACTTC.

The CDR3 nucleotides read TGCAGCGTTGAGAGTGAGGGACGGGACTCCTACGAGCAGTACTTC. Its protein is CSVESEGRDSYEQYF. The chain uses TRBV29-1 and TRBJ2-7; TRBD1 or TRBD2 may be the D gene (5 bases each). V was trimmed by 3 bases and J by 0 bases, leaving 15 bases between them. Germline CDR1 SQVTM, CDR2 ANQGSEA. The CDR3 is 15 amino acids.

The rearrangement joins TRBV9 to TRBJ1-1, with D tentatively TRBD1 (6 bases). The ends were cut back, 3 bases at V and 6 bases at J, with 21 bases in the middle. The CDR3 is 16 amino acids. Germline V lookup: CDR1 SGDLS, CDR2 YYNGEE. In DNA form, the CDR3 reads TGTGCCAGCAGCGGGGGACATGGTCGCTTAGAATCTGAAGCTTTCTTT. Translated, it gives CASSGGHGRLESEAFF. Using reference TRBV9 and TRBJ1-1 for the parts outside the CDR3, the full variable domain is DSGVTQTPKHLITATGQRVTLRCSPRSGDLSVYWYQQSLDQGLQFLIQYYNGEERAKGNILERFSAQQFPDLHSELNLSSLELGDSALYFCASSGGHGRLESEAFFGQGTRLTVV.

There are a few counts of this clone. The rearrangement links TRBV4-2 to TRBJ2-1, with TRBD1 matching 12 bases. After removal of 1 base from V and 12 bases from J, the junction contained 13 bases not matched to a gene. The CDR3 sequence is 17 residues long. The germline CDR1 and CDR2 sequences are LGHNA and YNFKEQ. The CDR3 loop is CASSQVFRDRGRDGQFF. Written as DNA, the CDR3 is TGTGCCAGCAGCCAAGTTTTTCGGGACAGGGGGCGCGATGGGCAGTTCTTC.

The rearrangement links TRBV11-3 to TRBJ2-5; D unclear. Trimming pared 5 bases from V and 0 bases from J, leaving 7 bases between. CDR3 length: 13 amino acids. The germline V gene has CDR1 SGHNT and CDR2 YENEEA. The CDR3 sequence is CASSPENQETQYF. DNA of the CDR3: TGTGCCAGCAGCCCGGAAAACCAAGAGACCCAGTACTTC.

This clone showed up just a few times. This rearrangement joins TRBV28 to TRBJ2-5; 13 bases match TRBD2. The CDR3 runs 18 residues. V was pared by 4 bases and J by 5 bases, with 13 bases of the junction left unmatched. The germline V gene has CDR1 MDHEN and CDR2 SYDVKM. This chain's CDR3 is CASSSSRTGLAGVETQYF. The CDR3 nucleotides are TGTGCCAGCAGTTCTTCACGAACCGGACTAGCGGGAGTGGAGACCCAGTACTTC.

The CDR3 sequence is CASSNSRTAFSGANVLTF. CDR3 bases: TGTGCCAGCAGCAATTCCCGGACGGCATTCTCTGGGGCCAACGTCCTGACTTTC. The rearrangement uses TRBV9 and TRBJ2-6; no clear D gene. Trimming removed 4 bases from V and 0 bases from J, with 17 bases in between. The CDR3 has 18 residues. Germline V gene lookup returns CDR1 SGDLS and CDR2 YYNGEE.

J is TRBJ2-1 and V is TRBV6-4; no definite D call. The V end was cut by 4 bases, the J end by 3 bases, with 7 bases between. The CDR3 loop spans 13 amino acids. Germline V gives CDR1 MRHNA, CDR2 SNTAGT. As DNA, the CDR3 is TGTGCCAGCAGTGGCGGCGACTACAATGAGCAGTTCTTC. Translated, it gives CASSGGDYNEQFF.

This sequence joins TRBV7-9 and TRBJ1-1; 11 bases line up with TRBD1. The germline V gene encodes CDR1 SEHNR and CDR2 FQNEAQ (reference sequence). The V gene end was trimmed by 5 bases and the J gene end by 5 bases; junction bases not matched to a gene: 7. The CDR3 contains 15 residues. The CDR3 region has the DNA TGTGCCAGCAGCCAGCGGGACAGGGGGTTTACTGAAGCTTTCTTT. As protein: CASSQRDRGFTEAFF.

The V and J genes are TRBV21-1 and TRBJ2-7; TRBD1 was called by the table and not checked on the DNA. TRBV21-1 constitutes a pseudogene. This CDR3 is built from 24 residues. CDR3 DNA sequence: TGTGCCAGCAGCAAAGCAGGGTTGGGTGTAAGGGGGCAAACCAAGGAACTAATTAGTTACGAGCAGTACTTC. Amino acid sequence: CASSKAGLGVRGQTKELISYEQYF.

The chain links TRBV27 to TRBJ2-3; TRBD1 matches 12 bases. The CDR3 is 16 amino acids. Germline V CDR1 and CDR2: MNHEY, SMNVEV (reference sequence). The V gene end was trimmed by 3 bases and the J gene end by 2 bases; junction bases not matched to a gene: 3. The CDR3 DNA reads TGTGCCAGCAGTTTCGGGACAGGGGGCCCCACAGATACGCAGTATTTT. Protein: CASSFGTGGPTDTQYF.

The chain recombines TRBV6-1 with TRBJ1-6; weak D call: TRBD1 (5 bases). CDR1 is MNHNS and CDR2 is SASEGT in the germline V gene. The CDR3 runs to 15 residues. V was trimmed by 6 bases and J by 0 bases, leaving 9 bases between them. Here the CDR3 reads CASRETDSYNSPLHF. The CDR3 DNA is TGTGCCAGCAGGGAGACAGACTCCTATAATTCACCCCTCCACTTT.

V gene TRBV7-2 combines with J gene TRBJ1-3; D remains unclear. The germline gives CDR1 SGHTA, CDR2 FQGNSA. V gave up 1 base and J gave up 1 base, with 11 bases separating them. This CDR3 is 16 amino acids long. This CDR3 is CASSLGQTSSGNTIYF. For the CDR3, the DNA is TGTGCCAGCAGCTTAGGACAAACATCTTCTGGAAACACCATATATTTT.

This clone came up once. The chain links TRBV12-5 to TRBJ1-1, with D possibly being TRBD1 (5 bases). V was clipped by 3 bases and J by 3 bases, with 14 bases between them. Per germline, CDR1 LGHNT and CDR2 FRNRAP. The CDR3 covers 15 residues. The CDR3 DNA is TGTGCTAGTGGTTTTTACTCCCCACAGGACACTGAAGCTTTCTTT. Translation gives CASGFYSPQDTEAFF.

In nucleotides, the CDR3 is TGCAGCGTTGAAGATCTTCTCGGCTACACCTTC. Translating gives CSVEDLLGYTF. The chain links TRBV29-1 to TRBJ1-2; D not resolved. Germline V CDR1 and CDR2: SQVTM, ANQGSEA. The length of the CDR3 is 11 residues. Deletions cut 0 bases from V and 8 bases from J, with 7 bases between. The complete variable domain, with remaining parts taken from reference TRBV29-1 and TRBJ1-2, reads SAVISQKPSRDICQRGTSLTIQCQVDSQVTMMFWYRQQPGQSLTLIATANQGSEATYESGFVIDKFPISRPNLTFSTLTVSNMSPEDSSIYLCSVEDLLGYTFGSGTRLTVV.

V gene TRBV2 combines with J gene TRBJ1-2, with D possibly being TRBD1 (5 bases). Germline-derived CDR1 and CDR2 are SNHLY and FYNNEI. This CDR3 contains 10 residues. Trimming removed 4 bases at V and 12 bases at J, with 9 bases between. The CDR3 DNA is TGTGCCAGCAGTGCGGGGGGTCACACCTTC. It translates to CASSAGGHTF. Full variable domain (rest looked up from reference TRBV2 and TRBJ1-2): EPEVTQTPSHQVTQMGQEVILRCVPISNHLYFYWYRQILGQKVEFLVSFYNNEISEKSEIFDDQFSVERPDGSNFTLKIRSTKLEDSAMYFCASSAGGHTFGSGTRLTVV.

This chain joins TRBV13 and TRBJ2-7, with D tentatively TRBD2 (5 bases). The germline V gene encodes CDR1 PRHDT and CDR2 FYEKMQ (reference sequence). The CDR3 spans 14 residues. V was clipped by 5 bases and J by 2 bases, with 13 bases between them. The CDR3 DNA reads as TGTGCCAGCAGCCACCAGACACTAGCCTACGAGCAGTACTTC. As protein: CASSHQTLAYEQYF.

The chain carries TRBV2 and TRBJ2-5; perhaps TRBD1 as D (5 bases). Germline V lookup: CDR1 SNHLY, CDR2 FYNNEI. The CDR3 has 12 residues. V was shortened by 7 bases and J by 2 bases, with 8 bases between the two germline ends. This chain's CDR3 is CASKTEQETQYF. As DNA, the CDR3 is TGTGCCAGCAAGACAGAACAAGAGACCCAGTACTTC.

CDR3 amino acids: CASSQGDLTSQETQYF. CDR3 DNA: TGTGCCAGCAGCCAAGGGGACCTCACCAGTCAAGAGACCCAGTACTTC. The chain joins TRBV4-2 to TRBJ2-5, with D perhaps TRBD1 or TRBD2 (5 bases each). CDR3 length equals 16 residues. Germline lookup yields CDR1 LGHNA and CDR2 YNFKEQ. Between the trimmed V and J ends, which lost 1 base and 2 bases, there was a span of 14 bases.

The V and J genes are TRBV7-2 and TRBJ2-7; D possibly corresponds to TRBD1 (6 bases). The CDR3 has 13 residues. Trimming pared 5 bases from V and 4 bases from J, leaving 12 bases between. The germline CDR1 and CDR2 sequences are SGHTA and FQGNSA. The CDR3 region is CASSPGDTYEQYF. The CDR3 DNA reads as TGTGCCAGCAGCCCCGGGGACACGTACGAGCAGTACTTC.

This chain connects TRBV6-1 to TRBJ2-7; D is unresolved. Germline CDR1 is MNHNS and CDR2 is SASEGT. The ends were cut back, 1 base at V and 4 bases at J, with 5 bases in the middle. CDR3 size: 12 residues. This CDR3 is CASSEVGYEQYF. Written as DNA, the CDR3 is TGTGCCAGCAGTGAAGTCGGGTACGAGCAGTACTTC.

This clone was counted a single time. This CDR3 reads CASSLALDETQYF. CDR3 sequence (DNA): TGTGCCAGCAGCCTAGCGTTGGACGAGACCCAGTACTTC. The chain combines TRBV11-3 with TRBJ2-5; tentative D call: TRBD2 (6 bases). The CDR3 has 13 residues. CDR1 is SGHNT and CDR2 is YENEEA in the germline V gene. Trimming shortened V by 5 bases and J by 5 bases, and 12 bases separated the two germline ends.